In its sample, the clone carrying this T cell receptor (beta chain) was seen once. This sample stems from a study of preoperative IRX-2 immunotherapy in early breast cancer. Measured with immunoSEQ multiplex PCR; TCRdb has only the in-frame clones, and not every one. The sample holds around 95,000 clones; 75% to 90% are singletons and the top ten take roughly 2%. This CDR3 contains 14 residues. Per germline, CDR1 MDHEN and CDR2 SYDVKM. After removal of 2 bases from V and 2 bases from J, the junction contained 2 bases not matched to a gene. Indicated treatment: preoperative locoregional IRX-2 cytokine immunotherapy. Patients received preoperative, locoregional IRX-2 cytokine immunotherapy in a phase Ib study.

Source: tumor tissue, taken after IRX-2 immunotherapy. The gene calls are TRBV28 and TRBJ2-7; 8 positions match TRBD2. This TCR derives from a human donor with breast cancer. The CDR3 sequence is CASSLIGGAYEQYF. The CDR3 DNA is TGTGCCAGCAGTTTAATCGGGGGGGCCTACGAGCAGTACTTC.